The 20 T cell receptor beta chains below were found in one sample sequenced in a study of blood T cell repertoires in COVID-19 (dated by TCRdb to between 2020 and 2021). Library creation used the immunoSEQ multiplex PCR assay. Sourced from immuneACCESS, this table was stored by TCRdb with only in-frame sequences that have V and J called. A share of the clones is absent; for the studies checked, an unresolved V gene accounts for under half, and the remainder has no known explanation. The sample table shows about 190,000 clones, and about nine tenths are seen once. The top ten constitute 1% to 1.4% of the sample. Sequencing used peripheral blood. These receptors all stem from a man aged 25 to 45 with acute or convalescent COVID-19.

This chain links TRBV3-1 (or the pseudogene TRBV3-2) with TRBJ1-1, with D maybe TRBD1 (5 bases). The CDR3 is 14 amino acids. The V end was cut by 4 bases, the J end by 0 bases, with 9 bases between. The germline CDR1 and CDR2 sequences are LGHDT and YNNKEL (reference sequence). CDR3 in amino acids: CASSPRGMNTEAFF. Here the CDR3 DNA reads TGTGCCAGCAGCCCACGGGGGATGAACACTGAAGCTTTCTTT.

The chain carries TRBV6-1 and TRBJ1-5; D unresolved. The V gene lost 2 bases and the J gene lost 6 bases, with 8 bases spanning the gap. Germline V lookup: CDR1 MNHNS, CDR2 SASEGT. This CDR3 is 13 amino acids long. CDR3 coding DNA: TGTGCCAGCAGTGAAAGGTCGGGTCAGCCCCAGCATTTT. Its translation: CASSERSGQPQHF.

V and J are TRBV28 and TRBJ1-4, with 7 bases identical to TRBD1. The CDR3 sequence is 15 residues long. From germline, CDR1 is MDHEN and CDR2 SYDVKM. The V segment lost 8 bases and the J segment 2 bases; nucleotides outside the gene matches: 8. The CDR3 sequence: CASLKLTGTNEKLFF. The CDR3 nucleotides are TGTGCCAGCCTTAAACTGACAGGGACTAATGAAAAACTGTTTTTT.

The rearrangement links TRBV29-1 to TRBJ1-1; 7 bases match TRBD1. J was trimmed by 8 bases and V by 4 bases; bases with no gene match: 7. The germline CDR1 and CDR2 sequences are SQVTM and ANQGSEA. The CDR3 is made up of 12 amino acids. CDR3 bases: TGCAGCGTTGTTCGAACAGGGGCAGAAGCTTTCTTT. Translating it yields CSVVRTGAEAFF.

The chain carries TRBV5-1 and TRBJ1-5, with D possibly being TRBD1 (5 bases). The CDR3 contains 15 residues. The V and J ends lost 2 bases and 3 bases respectively, with 12 bases between them. Germline loops: CDR1 SGHRS, CDR2 YFSETQ. CDR3 residues: CASSLNSGSNQPQHF. Here the CDR3 DNA reads TGCGCCAGCAGCTTAAATTCAGGGTCCAATCAGCCCCAGCATTTT. Looking up the rest from reference TRBV5-1 and TRBJ1-5 gives the full variable domain: KAGVTQTPRYLIKTRGQQVTLSCSPISGHRSVSWYQQTPGQGLQFLFEYFSETQRNKGNFPGRFSGRQFSNSRSEMNVSTLELGDSALYLCASSLNSGSNQPQHFGDGTRLSIL.

This sequence joins TRBV18 and TRBJ2-7, with TRBD1 matching over 9 bases. This CDR3 region has 15 residues. In germline, CDR1 is KGHSH, CDR2 LQKENI. Trimming removed 4 bases from V and 2 bases from J; junction bases left unmatched: 6. The CDR3 DNA is TGTGCCAGCTCACTCACGACAGGGGGACCCTACGAGCAGTACTTC. Protein: CASSLTTGGPYEQYF.

The V and J genes are TRBV30 and TRBJ2-2; D is perhaps TRBD1 (5 bases). Trimming pared 4 bases from V and 0 bases from J, leaving 24 bases between. This CDR3 is 19 amino acids long. Germline-derived CDR1 and CDR2 are GTSNPN and SVGIG (reference sequence). CDR3 nucleotide sequence: TGTGCCTGGACCCCAATAGGACAAGAATATCGAACGAACACCGGGGAGCTGTTTTTT. Translation gives CAWTPIGQEYRTNTGELFF. Full variable domain (remainder filled in from reference TRBV30 and TRBJ2-2): SQTIHQWPATLVQPVGSPLSLECTVEGTSNPNLYWYRQAAGRGLQLLFYSVGIGQISSEVPQNLSASRPQDRQFILSSKKLLLSDSGFYLCAWTPIGQEYRTNTGELFFGEGSRLTVL.

The rearrangement uses TRBV11-3 and TRBJ2-2; no clear D gene. This CDR3 has 13 residues. CDR1 is SGHNT, CDR2 YENEEA, per germline. The V end was cut by 6 bases, the J end by 5 bases, with 10 bases between. CDR3 nucleotide sequence: TGTGCCAGCAGGCGGATTGGGACCGGGGAGCTGTTTTTT. Protein: CASRRIGTGELFF.

The chain joins TRBV29-1 to TRBJ2-2; D might be TRBD1 (6 bases). V was cut by 5 bases and J by 6 bases, with 16 bases left in between. CDR3 length: 14 residues. Germline values: CDR1 SQVTM, CDR2 ANQGSEA. The CDR3 sequence is CSVQAETGPGELFF. In DNA, the CDR3 is TGCAGCGTTCAAGCCGAGACAGGTCCCGGGGAGCTGTTTTTT.

This sequence joins TRBV4-1 and TRBJ2-3; D gene unclear. V was trimmed by 1 base and J by 3 bases, leaving 11 bases between them. CDR3 length: 15 residues. Germline V gives CDR1 MGHRA, CDR2 YSYEKL. CDR3 sequence reads: CASSQVSPGTDTQYF. The CDR3 DNA sequence: TGCGCCAGCAGCCAAGTAAGCCCTGGTACAGATACGCAGTATTTT.

The count of this clone is one. The genes are TRBV5-5 and TRBJ2-7; 10 bases match TRBD1. This CDR3 has 14 residues. Unmatched junction bases numbered 4, after V lost 3 bases and J lost 4 bases. CDR1 and CDR2 (germline): SGHKS, YYEKEE (reference sequence). The CDR3 sequence: CASSWGDRGYEQYF. CDR3 nucleotides: TGTGCCAGCAGCTGGGGGGACAGGGGTTACGAGCAGTACTTC.

The chain joins TRBV6-5 to TRBJ2-7, with 7 bases identical to TRBD2. The V and J ends lost 7 bases and 5 bases, in that order; junction bases with no gene match: 11. This CDR3 spans 14 amino acids. Germline V gene lookup returns CDR1 MNHEY and CDR2 SVGAGI. The CDR3 DNA follows: TGTGCCAGCACCGCGACTAGCCCCCTCAACGAGCAGTACTTC. Residues: CASTATSPLNEQYF.

The chain carries TRBV27 and TRBJ1-1; no firm D call. This CDR3 has 14 residues. Trimming cost V 4 bases and J 9 bases, with 18 bases left between them. Per germline, CDR1 MNHEY and CDR2 SMNVEV (reference sequence). The CDR3 here is CASSSGGAAVKAFF. As DNA, the CDR3 is TGTGCCAGCAGTTCGGGTGGAGCTGCGGTTAAAGCTTTCTTT.

V is TRBV5-1 and J is TRBJ2-5, with D unresolved. Germline V gene data show CDR1 as SGHRS and CDR2 as YFSETQ. Deletions cut 0 bases from V and 6 bases from J, with 15 bases between. The CDR3 covers 15 residues. The CDR3 DNA is TGCGCCAGCAGCTTGGTACCGACCAGCGAGCAGACCCAGTACTTC. Its translation is CASSLVPTSEQTQYF.

V and J are TRBV3-1 (or the pseudogene TRBV3-2) and TRBJ1-3; the match to TRBD1 covers 7 bases. The germline gives CDR1 LGHDT, CDR2 YNNKEL (reference sequence). Trimming took 5 bases from V and 0 from J; bases not matched to a gene: 7. The length of the CDR3 is 16 residues. The CDR3 DNA is TGTGCCAGCAGCAAATACCAGGGGGTCTCTGGAAACACCATATATTTT. Protein: CASSKYQGVSGNTIYF.

The rearrangement uses TRBV11-2 and TRBJ2-1, with 10 bases that match TRBD1. CDR1 is SGHAT, CDR2 FQNNGV, per germline. V was pared by 4 bases and J by 0 bases, with 9 bases of the junction left unmatched. The CDR3 contains 18 residues. CDR3: CASSSLRDRGSSYNEQFF. CDR3 bases: TGTGCCAGCAGCTCCCTCCGGGACAGGGGAAGCTCCTACAATGAGCAGTTCTTC.

This clone has a single count. The chain employs TRBV2 and TRBJ2-1; 7 bases are shared with TRBD2. The trim removed 8 bases at V and 8 bases at J, leaving 15 bases unmatched. The CDR3 has 15 amino acids. CDR1 is SNHLY and CDR2 is FYNNEI in the germline V gene. The CDR3 nucleotides are TGTGCCAGCGGGGAGGGGAGAGGTAGTGATGATGAGCAGTTCTTC. Encoded protein: CASGEGRGSDDEQFF.

V and J are TRBV5-1 and TRBJ2-2; 10 positions match TRBD2. Germline CDR1 and CDR2: SGHRS and YFSETQ. This CDR3 is built from 17 residues. V trimming: 4 bases; J trimming: 2 bases; junction bases outside the gene matches: 8. CDR3 bases: TGCGCCAGCAGCACCTGGACTAGCGGATATAACACCGGGGAGCTGTTTTTT. It encodes CASSTWTSGYNTGELFF.

This chain connects TRBV18 to TRBJ1-2; D is uncertain. Germline lookup yields CDR1 KGHSH and CDR2 LQKENI. Deletions cut 3 bases from V and 10 bases from J, with 18 bases between. This CDR3 has 14 residues. The CDR3 nucleotides read TGTGCCAGCTCACCGGTCTCGCGAGTAAATGACTACACCTTC. Protein product: CASSPVSRVNDYTF.

This clone was counted a few times. The chain couples TRBV5-1 to TRBJ2-7; D is unresolved. Between the trimmed V and J ends, which lost 0 bases and 12 bases, there was a span of 16 bases. The CDR3 is 13 amino acids. Germline CDR1 is SGHRS and CDR2 is YFSETQ. In nucleotides, the CDR3 is TGCGCCAGCAGCTTGGACCAACAACAGCTGCCGTACTTC. Protein product: CASSLDQQQLPYF.